This T cell receptor beta chain was sequenced in a study of T cell repertoires in cytomegalovirus infection. Study-level background: In public TCR beta signatures, there were indications of both CMV infection and matching HLA type. Overall study findings and caveats: Summed public TCR beta family frequency identified CMV carriers bearing the relevant HLA. Across the ex vivo response, the dominant clonotypes were HLA-C-restricted CMV-specific TCR beta clonotypes.

TCRdb redid the calling of the reads with MiXCR, one entry per CDR3 protein. There are approximately 500,000 distinct CDR3 sequences in the sample; around 11% occur only once, and about 10% lies in the top ten. At least ten counts were recorded for this clonotype. What it recognizes is unknown. This CDR3 is 15 amino acids long. Germline values: CDR1 SGHTS, CDR2 YDEGEE. The V end was cut by 0 bases, the J end by 6 bases, with 16 bases between. The sequence derives from a human donor in good health (CMV status not recorded). Some clones in this sample may be carry-over from other donors' samples. The sequenced material came from PBMCs. The rearrangement uses TRBV5-8 and TRBJ2-7; perhaps TRBD2 as D (5 bases). CDR3 coding DNA: TGTGCCAGCAGCTTGGACGTCGGGGTCGTTAGCGAGCAGTACTTC. It encodes CASSLDVGVVSEQYF.